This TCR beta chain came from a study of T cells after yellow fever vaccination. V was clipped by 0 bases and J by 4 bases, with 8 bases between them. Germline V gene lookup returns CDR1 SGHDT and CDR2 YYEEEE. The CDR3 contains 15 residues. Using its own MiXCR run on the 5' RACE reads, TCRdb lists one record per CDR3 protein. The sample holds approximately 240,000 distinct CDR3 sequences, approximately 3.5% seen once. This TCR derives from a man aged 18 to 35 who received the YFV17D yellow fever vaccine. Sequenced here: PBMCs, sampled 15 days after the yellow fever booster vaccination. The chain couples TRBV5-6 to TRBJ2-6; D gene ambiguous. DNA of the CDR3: TGTGCCAGCAGCTTGGTTCCGTGGGGGGCCAACGTCCTGACTTTC. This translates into CASSLVPWGANVLTF.